A single sample gave rise to the 12 T cell receptor beta chains below, sequenced in a study of cytomegalovirus exposure and HLA in healthy donors. The study ran its PCR with 60 Vbeta and 13 Jbeta primers. Profiling relied on immunoSEQ multiplex PCR, and the TCRdb table lists in-frame clones only, not all of them. In total, the table holds tens of thousands of clones. Specimen: PBMCs. These receptors all come from a female donor in good health and CMV-seronegative.

This sequence joins TRBV4-1 and TRBJ1-2; 9 positions agree with TRBD1. The CDR3 totals 15 residues. Germline trimming cut 2 bases from V and 4 bases from J; bases unmatched to any gene: 5. From germline, CDR1 is MGHRA and CDR2 YSYEKL. CDR3 sequence: CASSQLQGASYGYTF. The CDR3 nucleotides read TGCGCCAGCAGCCAACTACAGGGGGCGAGCTATGGCTACACCTTC.

In regard to this clone: The same CDR3 is also encoded by other DNA sequences in this sample. This chain links TRBV6-5 with TRBJ2-7, with TRBD1 identical over 7 bases. The germline CDR1 and CDR2 sequences are MNHEY and SVGAGI. The CDR3 spans 14 residues. The ends lost 4 bases at V and 3 bases at J; junction bases unmatched: 6. In DNA, the CDR3 is TGTGCCAGCAGTTCCCCCGGGACAGACTACGAGCAGTACTTC. Translating it yields CASSSPGTDYEQYF.

The chain couples TRBV30 to TRBJ1-4; D might be TRBD1 (6 bases). Per the germline V gene, CDR1 is GTSNPN and CDR2 is SVGIG (reference sequence). The CDR3 has 14 residues. Trimming left V 0 bases short and J 5 bases short, with 10 bases between. The DNA of the CDR3 is TGTGCCTGGAGTGTCGGGGGGCGGAATGAAAAACTGTTTTTT. This translates into CAWSVGGRNEKLFF.

The chain joins TRBV5-1 to TRBJ1-1, with 9 positions matching TRBD1. Germline V gives CDR1 SGHRS, CDR2 YFSETQ. V lost 4 bases to trimming and J lost 5 bases; unmatched junction nucleotides: 6. The CDR3 extends over 14 amino acids. The CDR3 DNA is TGCGCCAGCAGCGGACAGGGGCAGGGAACTGAAGCTTTCTTT. The encoded protein is CASSGQGQGTEAFF.

The V and J genes are TRBV30 and TRBJ2-1; D may be TRBD1 (5 bases). The CDR3 sequence is 16 residues long. Trimming shortened V by 3 bases and J by 0 bases, and 15 bases separated the two germline ends. The V gene's germline CDR1 is GTSNPN and CDR2 SVGIG (reference sequence). Here the CDR3 reads CAWRDNGWSSYNEQFF. The CDR3 nucleotides read TGTGCCTGGAGGGACAACGGCTGGAGCTCCTACAATGAGCAGTTCTTC.

The gene calls are TRBV30 and TRBJ2-3; possibly TRBD1 for D (6 bases). Deletions cut 0 bases from V and 2 bases from J, with 12 bases between. CDR3 length equals 15 residues. Germline V gene data show CDR1 as GTSNPN and CDR2 as SVGIG (reference sequence). CDR3 bases: TGTGCCTGGAGTGTCCGCAGGGGCCCCACAGATACGCAGTATTTT. It is translated as CAWSVRRGPTDTQYF.

V gene TRBV30 combines with J gene TRBJ1-1; D may be TRBD1 (5 bases). This CDR3 spans 11 amino acids. From germline, CDR1 is GTSNPN and CDR2 SVGIG (reference sequence). V was shortened by 3 bases and J by 5 bases, with 7 bases between the two germline ends. CDR3 coding DNA: TGTGCCTGGAGGGGGGGGACTGAAGCTTTCTTT. Translated, it gives CAWRGGTEAFF.

The chain couples TRBV7-9 to TRBJ1-5; D perhaps matches TRBD1 (6 bases). V lost 5 bases and J 3 bases, leaving 14 bases between the germline ends. The CDR3 is 15 residues long. CDR1 SEHNR and CDR2 FQNEAQ come from the germline V gene (reference sequence). CDR3 coding DNA: TGTGCCAGCAGCAACGTCGGACAGCTCAATCAGCCCCAGCATTTT. Translation: CASSNVGQLNQPQHF.

The chain joins TRBV4-1 to TRBJ2-7; D is unresolved. Looked up from germline, CDR1 is MGHRA and CDR2 is YSYEKL. The CDR3 sequence is 13 residues long. V lost 0 bases to trimming and J lost 3 bases, with 6 bases between them. The CDR3 bases are TGCGCCAGCAGCCAAGATCTCTTCTACGAGCAGTACTTC. Translating gives CASSQDLFYEQYF.

CDR3 loop: CSVGSGSADTQYF. The DNA of the CDR3 is TGCAGCGTTGGAAGCGGGAGTGCAGATACGCAGTATTTT. The chain couples TRBV29-1 to TRBJ2-3; TRBD2 agrees at 8 bases. Germline V gene sequence: CDR1 SQVTM, CDR2 ANQGSEA. The ends lost 4 bases at V and 4 bases at J; junction bases unmatched: 4. This CDR3 contains 13 residues.

J is TRBJ2-3 and V is TRBV10-1; no reliable D call. V shed 4 bases and J shed 4 bases, with 9 bases lying between them. The CDR3 is made up of 13 amino acids. Germline assignment: CDR1 WNHNN and CDR2 SYGVQD (reference sequence). CDR3 in DNA: TGCGCCAGCAGTGTGGGCGTTTCAGATACGCAGTATTTT. Its translation: CASSVGVSDTQYF.

Here the CDR3 reads CSVIGLGADTQYF. The CDR3 DNA reads as TGCAGCGTGATAGGACTAGGGGCAGATACGCAGTATTTT. This chain uses TRBV29-1 with TRBJ2-3; 7 bases align to TRBD2. This CDR3 spans 13 amino acids. Germline-derived CDR1 and CDR2 are SQVTM and ANQGSEA. With 6 bases clipped from V and 4 bases from J, the junction kept 7 bases outside the gene matches.